One and the same sample provided the 16 T cell receptor beta chains below, sequenced in a study of blood T cell repertoires in COVID-19. The method was immunoSEQ multiplex PCR; TCRdb's version includes in-frame clones alone and lacks a portion of them. Of around 390,000 clones listed, around nine tenths are singletons. What was sequenced was PBMCs or T cells enriched from blood (not recorded which). These receptor sequences come from a woman aged 45-60 years who had recovered from COVID-19.

J is TRBJ1-2 and V is TRBV7-9, with TRBD1 matching 9 bases. This CDR3 contains 14 residues. CDR1 and CDR2 from the germline V gene are SEHNR and FQNEAQ (reference sequence). With V trimmed by 5 bases and J by 5 bases, 6 bases remained unmatched. CDR3 amino acids: CASSPGGTGYGYTF. The CDR3 nucleotides are TGTGCCAGCAGCCCGGGGGGGACAGGGTATGGCTACACCTTC.

The V call is TRBV7-2, the J call TRBJ2-5; D perhaps matches TRBD1 (5 bases). CDR3 size: 17 residues. V was clipped by 5 bases and J by 0 bases, with 19 bases between them. CDR1 SGHTA and CDR2 FQGNSA come from the germline V gene. The CDR3 DNA reads TGTGCCAGCAGCCCCCTGCTGGCAGGGATGTACCAAGAGACCCAGTACTTC. It is translated as CASSPLLAGMYQETQYF.

This clone was seen once. This chain links TRBV29-1 with TRBJ2-7; weak D call: TRBD2 (5 bases). This CDR3 region has 15 residues. V lost 6 bases to trimming and J lost 2 bases, with 20 bases between them. The germline CDR1 and CDR2 sequences are SQVTM and ANQGSEA. CDR3 protein: CSVGKDLTEPYEQYF. The CDR3 bases are TGCAGCGTCGGGAAGGACCTAACCGAACCCTACGAGCAGTACTTC.

CDR3 in DNA: TGTGCCAGCAGCTTCTACGGGTACCAGAGCTCCTACAATGAGCAGTTCTTC. It encodes CASSFYGYQSSYNEQFF. V usage is TRBV5-4 and J usage is TRBJ2-1; D unclear. This CDR3 has 17 residues. Germline-derived CDR1 and CDR2 are SGHNT and YYREEE (reference sequence). Trimming stripped 2 bases from V and 0 bases from J, with 15 bases between.

The chain employs TRBV7-2 and TRBJ1-6; D might be TRBD1 (5 bases). V was cut by 1 base and J by 12 bases, with 16 bases left in between. The CDR3 consists of 15 residues. CDR1 and CDR2 from the germline V gene are SGHTA and FQGNSA. CDR3 amino acids: CASSLVGGDLKPLHF. The DNA of the CDR3 is TGTGCCAGCAGCTTAGTCGGCGGGGACCTAAAACCCCTCCACTTT.

This clone is a singleton in its sample. The V call is TRBV7-9, the J call TRBJ1-2; D is undetermined. Germline values: CDR1 SEHNR, CDR2 FQNEAQ (reference sequence). This CDR3 is built from 14 residues. V was shortened by 1 base and J by 5 bases, with 11 bases between the two germline ends. The CDR3 coding sequence is TGTGCCAGCAGCTTAGGCCCAGAAAGATATGGCTACACCTTC. This codes for CASSLGPERYGYTF.

The chain combines TRBV5-5 with TRBJ2-2; 8 nucleotides agree with TRBD2. The CDR3 has 16 residues. Germline V gene lookup returns CDR1 SGHKS and CDR2 YYEKEE (reference sequence). J was trimmed by 4 bases and V by 4 bases; bases with no gene match: 9. This CDR3 is CASSPQRGLGTGELFF. The CDR3, as DNA: TGTGCCAGCAGCCCGCAGCGGGGGTTGGGCACCGGGGAGCTGTTTTTT.

J is TRBJ1-5 and V is TRBV2; D gene ambiguous. Germline-derived CDR1 and CDR2 are SNHLY and FYNNEI. There are 13 residues in the CDR3. V gave up 2 bases and J gave up 2 bases, with 4 bases separating them. CDR3 protein: CASSETGNQPQHF. The CDR3 DNA is TGTGCCAGCAGTGAAACGGGCAATCAGCCCCAGCATTTT.

The genes are TRBV3-1 (or the pseudogene TRBV3-2) and TRBJ1-4, with D possibly being TRBD1 (5 bases). The V gene's germline CDR1 is LGHDT and CDR2 YNNKEL (reference sequence). This CDR3 is 16 amino acids long. Trimming took 0 bases from V and 4 from J, leaving 12 bases between them. The CDR3 bases are TGTGCCAGCAGCCAAGAAAGACAGACCCTTAATGAAAAACTGTTTTTT. Translated: CASSQERQTLNEKLFF.

The chain recombines TRBV18 with TRBJ1-1; 12 bases are shared with TRBD1. The germline gives CDR1 KGHSH, CDR2 LQKENI. The CDR3 has 17 amino acids. The junction had 10 bases not matched to a gene; V was cut back by 2 bases and J by 6 bases. CDR3 amino acids: CASSPWLGTGGESEAFF. CDR3 in DNA: TGTGCCAGCTCACCATGGTTAGGGACAGGGGGCGAGTCTGAAGCTTTCTTT.

This clone was detected only once. The chain carries TRBV6-5 and TRBJ1-2; TRBD1 aligns across 8 bases. V lost 6 bases, J lost 3 bases, and 9 bases stayed unmatched. CDR1 and CDR2 (germline): MNHEY, SVGAGI. The CDR3 consists of 15 residues. The CDR3 region has the DNA TGTGCCAGCAGACGACAGGGGACCGTTGACTATGGCTACACCTTC. It codes for CASRRQGTVDYGYTF.

This chain joins TRBV6-6 and TRBJ2-3; 7 nucleotides line up with TRBD1. Germline assignment: CDR1 MNHNY and CDR2 SVGAGI (reference sequence). V gave up 2 bases and J gave up 4 bases; unmatched junction bases: 6. The CDR3 runs to 15 residues. CDR3 sequence: CASSYRQGRADTQYF. CDR3 DNA: TGTGCCAGCAGTTACCGACAGGGAAGGGCAGATACGCAGTATTTT.

V usage is TRBV19 and J usage is TRBJ1-2, with a weak D call TRBD1 (5 bases). V shed 3 bases and J shed 7 bases, with 9 bases lying between them. CDR1 and CDR2 from the germline V gene are LNHDA and SQIVND (reference sequence). This CDR3 region has 12 residues. CDR3 amino acids: CASSIQGIGYTF. The CDR3 coding sequence is TGTGCCAGTAGTATCCAGGGAATTGGCTACACCTTC.

This clone was counted once. The chain links TRBV29-1 to TRBJ2-5; D might be TRBD1 (6 bases). The V gene's germline CDR1 is SQVTM and CDR2 ANQGSEA. The ends were cut back, 4 bases at V and 1 base at J, with 13 bases in the middle. This CDR3 spans 14 amino acids. The CDR3: CSVGQGLFQETQYF. In DNA form, the CDR3 reads TGCAGCGTTGGGCAGGGGCTTTTCCAAGAGACCCAGTACTTC.

V is TRBV7-8 and J is TRBJ1-2; unclear D gene. Trimming removed 5 bases from V and 3 bases from J, with 13 bases in between. Germline loops: CDR1 SGHVS, CDR2 FQNEAQ. CDR3 size: 14 residues. The CDR3 coding sequence is TGTGCCAGCAGCCCACCGGAGAGAGACTATGGCTACACCTTC. Residues: CASSPPERDYGYTF.

This CDR3 reads CSVYRGNTIYF. CDR3 nucleotide sequence: TGCAGCGTGTACAGGGGAAACACCATATATTTT. The chain carries TRBV29-1 and TRBJ1-3; D may be TRBD1 (5 bases). The CDR3 consists of 11 residues. The V end lost 6 bases, the J end lost 4 bases, and 7 bases lay between the germline ends. The germline V gene has CDR1 SQVTM and CDR2 ANQGSEA. The complete variable domain, with remaining parts taken from reference TRBV29-1 and TRBJ1-3, reads SAVISQKPSRDICQRGTSLTIQCQVDSQVTMMFWYRQQPGQSLTLIATANQGSEATYESGFVIDKFPISRPNLTFSTLTVSNMSPEDSSIYLCSVYRGNTIYFGEGSWLTVV.